These 26 T cell receptor beta chains share one sample of origin, sequenced in a study of beta chain features in type 1 diabetes (dated by TCRdb to 2017 to 2018). The library was generated by the immunoSEQ multiplex PCR assay. All of the isolated RNA was reverse transcribed with the High Capacity cDNA Reverse Transcription Kit, so expressed TCRB transcripts were sequenced. Entries here come from immuneACCESS through TCRdb and include only in-frame sequences with V and J called. Some clones fail to appear in such tables; in the studies checked, an unresolved V gene covers under half of the shortfall, and the cause of the remainder is unknown. Here the sample has hundreds of thousands of clones; around 15% occur a single time. Together, the top ten hold about 0.087% of the sample. What was sequenced was naive CD4+ T cells from blood. Reading the label with the study, this specimen's cell subset or site is: true naive CD4+ T cells. All receptors come from a man between 18 and 29 years old in good health.

The V and J genes are TRBV11-1 and TRBJ2-7; weak D call: TRBD2 (5 bases). This CDR3 has 15 amino acids. CDR1 is SGHAT and CDR2 is FQDESV in the germline V gene (reference sequence). Trimming stripped 5 bases from V and 3 bases from J, with 17 bases between. For the CDR3, the DNA is TGTGCCAGCAGCCCTTCCGGCGCACGGGGCTACGAGCAGTACTTC. Protein sequence: CASSPSGARGYEQYF.

The V and J genes are TRBV18 and TRBJ2-7; TRBD2 matches 14 bases. V gave up 5 bases and J gave up 4 bases; unmatched junction bases: 7. CDR3 length: 16 amino acids. CDR1 and CDR2 from the germline V gene are KGHSH and LQKENI. As DNA, the CDR3 is TGTGCCAGCTCAGTTGGACTAGCGGGGGGTAGGTACGAGCAGTACTTC. Amino acid sequence: CASSVGLAGGRYEQYF.

This clone came up a few times. The rearrangement uses TRBV28 and TRBJ1-1, with 12 bases aligning to TRBD1. CDR3 length equals 14 residues. Germline trimming cut 8 bases from V and 4 bases from J; bases unmatched to any gene: 5. In germline, CDR1 is MDHEN, CDR2 SYDVKM. CDR3: CASRGDRGLTEAFF. CDR3 nucleotide sequence: TGTGCCAGCCGTGGGGACAGGGGGCTCACTGAAGCTTTCTTT. Full variable domain (remainder filled in from reference TRBV28 and TRBJ1-1): DVKVTQSSRYLVKRTGEKVFLECVQDMDHENMFWYRQDPGLGLRLIYFSYDVKMKEKGDIPEGYSVSREKKERFSLILESASTNQTSMYLCASRGDRGLTEAFFGQGTRLTVV.

This clone was seen only a few times. The chain employs TRBV7-2 and TRBJ2-7, with TRBD1 as a possible D gene (5 bases). This CDR3 is 13 amino acids long. Trimming stripped 0 bases from V and 6 bases from J, with 9 bases between. Germline loops: CDR1 SGHTA, CDR2 FQGNSA. CDR3 nucleotide sequence: TGTGCCAGCAGCTTAGCTTCAGGGTCCGAGCAGTACTTC. Translation: CASSLASGSEQYF. Complete variable domain (other parts from reference TRBV7-2 and TRBJ2-7): GAGVSQSPSNKVTEKGKDVELRCDPISGHTALYWYRQSLGQGLEFLIYFQGNSAPDKSGLPSDRFSAERTGGSVSTLTIQRTQQEDSAVYLCASSLASGSEQYFGPGTRLTVT.

This clone occurred many times. V is TRBV10-3 and J is TRBJ2-1; the D is unclear. The CDR3 contains 11 residues. V lost 11 bases, J lost 8 bases, and 13 bases lay in between. The germline V gene has CDR1 ENHRY and CDR2 SYGVKD. CDR3 region: CASRLEDEQFF. The CDR3, as DNA: TGTGCCTCCCGGCTAGAGGATGAGCAGTTCTTC.

This clone showed up just a few times. The rearrangement links TRBV7-2 to TRBJ2-7; D may correspond to TRBD1 or TRBD2 (5 bases each). V gave up 5 bases and J gave up 2 bases, with 13 bases separating them. Germline CDR1 reads SGHTA; CDR2 reads FQGNSA. This CDR3 is 14 amino acids long. The CDR3 sequence is CASSPGRATYEQYF. In DNA, the CDR3 is TGTGCCAGCAGCCCGGGACGGGCAACCTACGAGCAGTACTTC.

The chain links TRBV30 to TRBJ1-1, with no clear D. The CDR3 has 14 residues. Looked up from germline, CDR1 is GTSNPN and CDR2 is SVGIG (reference sequence). Trimming cost V 0 bases and J 1 base, with 9 bases left between them. DNA for the CDR3: TGTGCCTGGAGTGTGCGGAGGGAGAACACTGAAGCTTTCTTT. This translates into CAWSVRRENTEAFF.

This clone was seen only a few times. The chain recombines TRBV7-2 with TRBJ2-1, with D perhaps TRBD1 (6 bases). V was shortened by 5 bases and J by 0 bases, with 17 bases between the two germline ends. The V gene's germline CDR1 is SGHTA and CDR2 FQGNSA. The CDR3 runs to 17 residues. The CDR3 spells CASSRRLWTASYNEQFF. The CDR3 nucleotides are TGTGCCAGCAGCCGACGGTTGTGGACAGCCTCCTACAATGAGCAGTTCTTC. Full variable domain (rest looked up from reference TRBV7-2 and TRBJ2-1): GAGVSQSPSNKVTEKGKDVELRCDPISGHTALYWYRQSLGQGLEFLIYFQGNSAPDKSGLPSDRFSAERTGGSVSTLTIQRTQQEDSAVYLCASSRRLWTASYNEQFFGPGTRLTVL.

This clone has a handful of counts. V gene TRBV6-5 combines with J gene TRBJ2-7; D not certain. CDR3 length equals 11 residues. The germline CDR1 and CDR2 sequences are MNHEY and SVGAGI. V was cut by 1 base and J by 3 bases, with 1 base left in between. The CDR3 loop reads CASSYFYEQYF. DNA for the CDR3: TGTGCCAGCAGTTACTTCTACGAGCAGTACTTC.

CDR3 loop: CASSETAARGSNQPQHF. In nucleotides, the CDR3 is TGTGCCAGCAGTGAAACGGCCGCCCGCGGGAGCAATCAGCCCCAGCATTTT. The gene calls are TRBV25-1 and TRBJ1-5; no clear D. V dropped 2 bases and J dropped 1 base, with 15 bases sitting between them. Germline V gene lookup returns CDR1 MGHDK and CDR2 SYGVNS. The CDR3 runs to 17 residues.

This clone has a handful of counts. CDR3 residues: CASSFYFRTQGQPQHF. The CDR3, as DNA: TGTGCCAGCAGCTTTTATTTTCGCACTCAAGGGCAGCCCCAGCATTTT. The V and J genes are TRBV5-6 and TRBJ1-5; D uncertain. This CDR3 is 16 amino acids long. Germline lookup yields CDR1 SGHDT and CDR2 YYEEEE. V was trimmed by 2 bases and J by 7 bases, leaving 19 bases between them.

The chain is built from TRBV5-6 and TRBJ1-1, with D perhaps matching TRBD1 (5 bases). Trimming shortened V by 5 bases and J by 3 bases, and 11 bases separated the two germline ends. Germline CDR1 reads SGHDT; CDR2 reads YYEEEE. The CDR3 is 13 amino acids. The CDR3 reads CASSNRGHTEAFF. For the CDR3, the DNA is TGTGCCAGCAGTAATCGGGGACACACTGAAGCTTTCTTT.

V gene TRBV13 combines with J gene TRBJ1-1; D perhaps matches TRBD1 (5 bases). CDR1 and CDR2 from the germline V gene are PRHDT and FYEKMQ (reference sequence). This CDR3 is built from 14 residues. V lost 5 bases to trimming and J lost 1 base, with 11 bases between them. The CDR3 DNA reads as TGTGCCAGCAGCCCCGCAGGGCGGAACACTGAAGCTTTCTTT. Translation gives CASSPAGRNTEAFF.

The chain combines TRBV21-1 with TRBJ2-4; the D call TRBD2 from the table was never checked on the DNA. TRBV21-1 is termed a pseudogene. The CDR3 spans 12 residues. The chain's CDR3 is CASSVRDYDYHF. The CDR3 DNA reads TGTGCCAGCAGCGTCCGGGACTACGATTACCACTTC.

The V and J genes are TRBV4-3 and TRBJ2-6, with 7 bases aligning to TRBD1. The length of the CDR3 is 17 residues. V shed 2 bases and J 0 bases; nucleotides not matched to a gene: 4. CDR1 and CDR2 (germline): LGHNA, YSLEER. CDR3 nucleotides: TGCGCCAGCAGCCAAATGGGGACAGCCTCTGGGGCCAACGTCCTGACTTTC. Translating it yields CASSQMGTASGANVLTF.

This clone was found a few times. The chain employs TRBV7-9 and TRBJ1-1; perhaps TRBD1 as D (5 bases). Germline V CDR1 and CDR2: SEHNR, FQNEAQ (reference sequence). CDR3 length equals 13 residues. V dropped 0 bases and J dropped 7 bases, with 9 bases sitting between them. The CDR3, as DNA: TGTGCCAGCAGCTTAGCAGGGACTGGTGAAGCTTTCTTT. Encoded protein: CASSLAGTGEAFF.

This clone has only a few counts. J is TRBJ2-2 and V is TRBV9; a possible D gene is TRBD1 (6 bases). The germline CDR1 and CDR2 sequences are SGDLS and YYNGEE. V shed 0 bases and J shed 6 bases, with 12 bases lying between them. This CDR3 has 15 amino acids. The CDR3 spells CASSVEVRGAGELFF. The CDR3 bases are TGTGCCAGCAGCGTAGAAGTCAGGGGCGCCGGGGAGCTGTTTTTT. The variable domain in full, with the rest retrieved from reference TRBV9 and TRBJ2-2, is DSGVTQTPKHLITATGQRVTLRCSPRSGDLSVYWYQQSLDQGLQFLIQYYNGEERAKGNILERFSAQQFPDLHSELNLSSLELGDSALYFCASSVEVRGAGELFFGEGSRLTVL.

V usage is TRBV10-3 and J usage is TRBJ1-4; D is possibly TRBD1 (5 bases). Trimming removed 2 bases at V and 8 bases at J, with 24 bases between. This CDR3 has 18 residues. The V gene's germline CDR1 is ENHRY and CDR2 SYGVKD. This CDR3 reads CAISEPPHRQGTREKLFF. Written as DNA, the CDR3 is TGTGCCATCAGTGAGCCCCCCCATAGACAAGGGACTAGAGAAAAACTGTTTTTT.

Ten or more counts support this clone. The chain uses TRBV5-1 and TRBJ2-6; D is unclear. There are 13 residues in the CDR3. The V end was cut by 2 bases, the J end by 0 bases, with 0 bases between. The germline V gene encodes CDR1 SGHRS and CDR2 YFSETQ. The DNA of the CDR3 is TGCGCCAGCAGCTTCTCTGGGGCCAACGTCCTGACTTTC. As protein: CASSFSGANVLTF.

The chain has TRBV7-2 and TRBJ2-7; the D gene is possibly TRBD1 (5 bases). The CDR3 has 14 residues. Germline V lookup: CDR1 SGHTA, CDR2 FQGNSA. Trimming took 2 bases from V and 1 from J, leaving 9 bases between them. Written as DNA, the CDR3 is TGTGCCAGCAGCTTATACAGGCAATCCTACGAGCAGTACTTC. Its protein product is CASSLYRQSYEQYF.

This rearrangement joins TRBV2 to TRBJ2-1, with 12 positions matching TRBD1. The ends lost 6 bases at V and 8 bases at J; junction bases unmatched: 8. The CDR3 totals 15 residues. CDR1 is SNHLY, CDR2 FYNNEI, per germline. CDR3 in amino acids: CASRAGTGGLHEQFF. In DNA form, the CDR3 reads TGTGCCAGCAGAGCCGGGACAGGGGGCCTGCATGAGCAGTTCTTC.

Of note for this clone: It may be a read error: a sequence one base away is much more abundant. This chain uses TRBV6-5 with TRBJ2-3; TRBD1 is a possible D gene (6 bases). V lost 6 bases, J lost 3 bases, and 10 bases lay in between. Germline lookup yields CDR1 MNHEY and CDR2 SVGAGI. The CDR3 totals 13 residues. The CDR3: CASRPTGTDTQYF. CDR3 DNA: TGTGCCAGCAGACCAACAGGGACAGATACGCAGTATTTT.

The rearrangement joins TRBV2 to TRBJ2-7; 7 bases line up with TRBD1. Germline V CDR1 and CDR2: SNHLY, FYNNEI. The CDR3 has 11 amino acids. Germline trimming cut 2 bases from V and 12 bases from J; bases unmatched to any gene: 4. The CDR3 DNA reads TGTGCCAGCAGTGAACGGGACAGTTCGTACTTC. It translates to CASSERDSSYF. The entire variable domain, with the rest obtained from reference TRBV2 and TRBJ2-7, is as follows: EPEVTQTPSHQVTQMGQEVILRCVPISNHLYFYWYRQILGQKVEFLVSFYNNEISEKSEIFDDQFSVERPDGSNFTLKIRSTKLEDSAMYFCASSERDSSYFGPGTRLTVT.

The sample holds a few counts of this clone. The chain's CDR3 is CASSTHRDHEQFF. For the CDR3, the DNA is TGTGCCAGCAGCACACACCGTGACCATGAGCAGTTCTTC. The chain joins TRBV7-9 to TRBJ2-1; the D is unclear. Between the trimmed V and J ends, which lost 5 bases and 8 bases, there was a span of 13 bases. Germline assignment: CDR1 SEHNR and CDR2 FQNEAQ (reference sequence). This CDR3 is built from 13 residues.

This clone showed up just a few times. The V gene is TRBV18, the J gene TRBJ1-2, with TRBD1 matching 9 bases. The CDR3 totals 15 residues. The V gene end was trimmed by 3 bases and the J gene end by 7 bases; junction bases not matched to a gene: 9. CDR1 KGHSH and CDR2 LQKENI come from the germline V gene. The CDR3 spells CASSPEQGATRGYTF. The DNA for the CDR3 is TGTGCCAGCTCACCCGAACAGGGGGCGACGCGTGGCTACACCTTC.

This clone has just one count. Germline and junction disagree at one end, which may indicate a read error. This same CDR3 is encoded by further DNA sequences in the sample. J is TRBJ2-7 and V is TRBV29-1, with a tentative D call TRBD2 (5 bases). CDR3 length: 15 residues. Germline CDR1 and CDR2: SQVTM and ANQGSEA. In DNA form, the CDR3 reads TGCAGTGTTGAAGTGTGGGAGCGTGGGGTTTACGAGCAGTACTTC. This gives the protein CSVEVWERGVYEQYF.